This entry features one T cell receptor (beta chain) sequence. This entry belongs to a study of blood T cell repertoires in COVID-19. Profiled with immunoSEQ multiplex PCR; TCRdb holds only in-frame clones, not every one. Of roughly 130,000 clones listed, around 86% are singletons. Germline loops: CDR1 LGHNA, CDR2 YNFKEQ. With V trimmed by 0 bases and J by 7 bases, 5 bases remained unmatched. The CDR3 has 14 residues. This sequence originates from a man aged 40-50 years with acute or convalescent COVID-19. Specimen: peripheral blood. The V and J genes are TRBV4-2 and TRBJ2-7; 8 bases fit TRBD2. CDR3: CASSQEERGREQYF. CDR3 DNA sequence: TGTGCCAGCAGCCAAGAGGAGCGGGGGCGAGAGCAGTACTTC.